This is a list of T cell receptor beta chains from one sample in a study of blood T cell repertoires in COVID-19. TCRdb's table, derived via immunoSEQ multiplex PCR, lists solely in-frame clones and lacks some. The table records around 250,000 clones, almost 85% of them present only once. The sequencing sample was made of peripheral blood. Source of these receptors: a woman over 75 with acute or convalescent COVID-19. CDR3s include the opening cysteine and the closing phenylalanine or tryptophan. D genes are given only for firm matches.

D gene | J gene | V gene | CDR3 protein | CDR3 DNA
NA | TRBJ1-2 | TRBV19 | CASSIQANYGYTF | TGTGCCAGTAGTATTCAGGCTAACTATGGCTACACCTTC
TRBD2 | TRBJ2-3 | TRBV3-1/TRBV3-2 | CASSQDRAGGIADTQYF | TGTGCCAGCAGCCAAGATCGAGCGGGGGGGATCGCAGATACGCAGTATTTT
TRBD1 | TRBJ2-5 | TRBV7-2 | CASSSQTGGAETQYF | TGTGCCAGCAGCTCCCAGACAGGGGGCGCGGAGACCCAGTACTTC
TRBD1 | TRBJ2-7 | TRBV18 | CASSPKGTGSYEQYF | TGTGCCAGCTCACCTAAAGGGACAGGATCCTACGAGCAGTACTTC
NA | TRBJ1-4 | TRBV2 | CASSQGGEKLFF | TGTGCCAGCTCCCAGGGAGGGGAAAAACTGTTTTTT
NA | TRBJ1-3 | TRBV6-5 | CASREGPSGNTIYF | TGTGCCAGCAGGGAGGGCCCCTCTGGAAACACCATATATTTT
NA | TRBJ1-1 | TRBV6-2/TRBV6-3 | CASSITGVAAFF | TGTGCCAGCAGTATAACCGGGGTGGCGGCTTTCTTT
NA | TRBJ2-7 | TRBV28 | CASSLTSGVGAYEQYF | TGTGCCAGCAGTTTAACCTCCGGGGTTGGGGCCTACGAGCAGTACTTC
NA | TRBJ2-5 | TRBV28 | CASSSKQGEETQYF | TGTGCCAGCAGTTCAAAACAGGGTGAAGAGACCCAGTACTTC
TRBD1 | TRBJ1-4 | TRBV6-1 | CASSEQTGWDEKLFF | TGTGCCAGCAGTGAACAGACAGGGTGGGACGAAAAACTGTTTTTT
TRBD2 | TRBJ2-1 | TRBV7-7 | CASSTGLAGGVNEQFF | TGTGCTAGCAGCACGGGACTAGCGGGAGGCGTCAATGAGCAGTTCTTC